The 22 T cell receptor beta chains reported below all come from one sample, sequenced in a study of blood T cells in healthy people across ages. Next came a second PCR, run for about 6 to 11 cycles, which used a sample-barcoded 5' primer along with a J-beta primer mix. TCRdb itself ran the 5' RACE reads through MiXCR, one entry per CDR3 protein. The sample lists some 710,000 distinct CDR3 sequences; 35% to 60% were seen once. Sequencing used blood. The receptor set was obtained from an elderly man in good health.

The chain couples TRBV28 to TRBJ2-6, with 7 positions matching TRBD1. J lost 0 bases, V lost 6 bases, and 8 bases had no gene match. The germline V gene has CDR1 MDHEN and CDR2 SYDVKM. This CDR3 comprises 17 residues. CDR3 coding DNA: TGTGCCAGCAGAACCACAGGGGTGCCCTCTGGGGCCAACGTCCTGACTTTC. Amino acid sequence: CASRTTGVPSGANVLTF.

The chain couples TRBV20-1 to TRBJ1-6; a weak D match, TRBD1 (5 bases). Germline loops: CDR1 DFQATT, CDR2 SNEGSKA (reference sequence). Deletions cut 0 bases from V and 6 bases from J, with 12 bases between. There are 15 residues in the CDR3. Here the CDR3 reads CSARDSQGGNSPLHF. As DNA, the CDR3 is TGCAGTGCTAGAGATTCGCAGGGTGGTAATTCACCCCTCCACTTT.

This clonotype occurred a few times. The CDR3 sequence: CASSLDIEETQYF. The CDR3 DNA sequence: TGCGCCAGCAGCTTGGACATTGAAGAGACCCAGTACTTC. The V call is TRBV5-1, the J call TRBJ2-5; D unclear. Per the germline V gene, CDR1 is SGHRS and CDR2 is YFSETQ. This CDR3 spans 13 amino acids. V lost 0 bases to trimming and J lost 3 bases, with 6 bases between them. Together with reference TRBV5-1 and TRBJ2-5, the CDR3 gives the full variable domain: KAGVTQTPRYLIKTRGQQVTLSCSPISGHRSVSWYQQTPGQGLQFLFEYFSETQRNKGNFPGRFSGRQFSNSRSEMNVSTLELGDSALYLCASSLDIEETQYFGPGTRLLVL.

The rearrangement links TRBV5-1 to TRBJ1-4; D is ambiguous. V was pared by 4 bases and J by 7 bases, with 17 bases between. This CDR3 contains 15 residues. Germline CDR1 reads SGHRS; CDR2 reads YFSETQ. The CDR3 sequence: CASSTDALSGEKLFF. CDR3 sequence (DNA): TGCGCCAGCAGCACGGACGCCTTGAGCGGTGAAAAACTGTTTTTT.

V usage is TRBV20-1 and J usage is TRBJ2-7, with TRBD2 matching over 13 bases. CDR3 length: 15 residues. J was trimmed by 2 bases and V by 5 bases; bases with no gene match: 6. The V gene's germline CDR1 is DFQATT and CDR2 SNEGSKA (reference sequence). The CDR3 protein is CSALPGTSGTYEQYF. As DNA, the CDR3 is TGCAGTGCTTTACCTGGGACTAGCGGGACCTACGAGCAGTACTTC.

In the case of this clonotype: A much more abundant neighbour one base away suggests this may be a read error. The chain has TRBV5-1 and TRBJ2-3, with 8 bases identical to TRBD2. The CDR3 length is 20 residues. The V and J ends lost 0 bases and 6 bases, in that order; junction bases with no gene match: 21. Per germline, CDR1 SGHRS and CDR2 YFSETQ. CDR3 region: CASSLEIWQGLGTSSDTQYF. The CDR3 DNA reads as TGCGCCAGCAGCTTGGAGATTTGGCAGGGCCTTGGGACTAGTAGCGATACGCAGTATTTT.

J is TRBJ1-2 and V is TRBV28, with 12 bases aligning to TRBD1. Germline values: CDR1 MDHEN, CDR2 SYDVKM. The CDR3 runs 15 residues. The trim removed 8 bases at V and 7 bases at J, leaving 11 bases unmatched. CDR3 region: CASLFHGTGGSGYTF. The CDR3 DNA sequence: TGTGCCAGCCTTTTTCACGGGACAGGGGGCTCTGGCTACACCTTC.

The sample holds many counts of this clonotype. V usage is TRBV28 and J usage is TRBJ2-4; tentatively, D is TRBD1 (5 bases). V dropped 4 bases and J dropped 5 bases, with 9 bases sitting between them. In germline, CDR1 is MDHEN, CDR2 SYDVKM. The length of the CDR3 is 13 residues. CDR3 sequence: CASSWQGENIQYF. The CDR3 DNA reads TGTGCCAGCAGTTGGCAGGGCGAAAACATTCAGTACTTC.

This clonotype showed up just once. The chain carries TRBV20-1 and TRBJ2-3; 10 bases are a match to TRBD2. CDR1 is DFQATT and CDR2 is SNEGSKA in the germline V gene (reference sequence). The CDR3 runs 17 residues. V shed 0 bases and J 4 bases; nucleotides not matched to a gene: 10. CDR3 loop: CSARDHDSGRIADTQYF. DNA of the CDR3: TGCAGTGCTAGAGATCATGATAGCGGGAGGATCGCAGATACGCAGTATTTT.

This clonotype has a single count. V is TRBV12-3 or TRBV12-4 and J is TRBJ1-2, with 10 positions matching TRBD1. The V and J ends lost 6 bases and 6 bases, in that order; junction bases with no gene match: 7. There are 14 residues in the CDR3. The CDR3 reads CASSRRQGADGYTF. The CDR3 nucleotides are TGTGCCAGCAGCCGCAGACAGGGGGCAGATGGCTACACCTTC.

This clonotype showed up many times. This sequence joins TRBV5-1 and TRBJ2-5, with 8 bases lining up with TRBD1. CDR3 length: 14 residues. Losses at the gene ends were 4 bases for V and 2 bases for J; bases not matched to a gene: 4. Germline CDR1 is SGHRS and CDR2 is YFSETQ. Written as DNA, the CDR3 is TGCGCCAGCAGCGCGACAGGGGCTCAAGAGACCCAGTACTTC. Protein product: CASSATGAQETQYF.

V is TRBV11-2 and J is TRBJ2-7; D is uncertain. The CDR3 consists of 12 residues. V was clipped by 8 bases and J by 2 bases, with 10 bases between them. Per the germline V gene, CDR1 is SGHAT and CDR2 is FQNNGV. DNA for the CDR3: TGTGCCAGCGGTCTTGTGACCTACGAGCAGTACTTC. Translation gives CASGLVTYEQYF.

This chain connects TRBV7-2 to TRBJ2-1; TRBD2 agrees at 8 bases. The CDR3 has 13 amino acids. Germline V gene lookup returns CDR1 SGHTA and CDR2 FQGNSA. Unmatched junction bases numbered 3, after V lost 5 bases and J lost 6 bases. The CDR3 loop reads CASSQGTSNEQFF. The CDR3 coding sequence is TGTGCCAGCAGCCAAGGGACTAGCAATGAGCAGTTCTTC. Drawing the rest from reference TRBV7-2 and TRBJ2-1, the complete variable domain is GAGVSQSPSNKVTEKGKDVELRCDPISGHTALYWYRQSLGQGLEFLIYFQGNSAPDKSGLPSDRFSAERTGGSVSTLTIQRTQQEDSAVYLCASSQGTSNEQFFGPGTRLTVL.

The chain carries TRBV15 and TRBJ2-1; 7 positions match TRBD2. This CDR3 region has 17 residues. Germline CDR1 is LNHNV and CDR2 is YYDKDF (reference sequence). V lost 5 bases and J lost 0; bases outside the gene matches: 10. CDR3 in amino acids: CATSGGRSVSSYNEQFF. The CDR3, as DNA: TGTGCCACCAGCGGCGGGAGAAGTGTCTCCTCCTACAATGAGCAGTTCTTC.

A note on this clonotype: A much larger clone is a single base away; this may be a read error. The chain employs TRBV5-1 and TRBJ2-7; TRBD1 aligns across 7 bases. This CDR3 has 15 residues. The V gene's germline CDR1 is SGHRS and CDR2 YFSETQ. V lost 5 bases to trimming and J lost 5 bases; unmatched junction nucleotides: 13. Here the CDR3 DNA reads TGCGCCAGCAGTTATACAGGGGACGGGTCCGACGAGCAGTACTTC. Amino acid sequence: CASSYTGDGSDEQYF.

This clonotype was seen at least ten times. V gene TRBV4-2 combines with J gene TRBJ2-3; perhaps TRBD1 as D (7 bases). V lost 0 bases to trimming and J lost 1 base, with 14 bases between them. Germline-derived CDR1 and CDR2 are LGHNA and YNFKEQ. The CDR3 length is 17 residues. CDR3 residues: CASSQDTGAGRTDTQYF. The CDR3 nucleotides read TGTGCCAGCAGCCAAGATACAGGGGCGGGGCGCACAGATACGCAGTATTTT.

This clonotype was seen many times. This sequence joins TRBV11-3 and TRBJ2-5; 13 nucleotides match TRBD2. Unmatched junction bases numbered 6, after V lost 3 bases and J lost 5 bases. This CDR3 contains 16 residues. The germline V gene encodes CDR1 SGHNT and CDR2 YENEEA. The CDR3 sequence: CASSFGLAGVTETQYF. The DNA for the CDR3 is TGTGCCAGCAGCTTCGGACTAGCGGGAGTTACGGAGACCCAGTACTTC.

A few counts support this clonotype. V and J are TRBV7-2 and TRBJ2-7; TRBD1 might be the D (6 bases). There are 13 residues in the CDR3. With 4 bases removed from V and 12 bases from J, the gap between germline ends came to 19 bases. Germline values: CDR1 SGHTA, CDR2 FQGNSA. The CDR3 region is CASSYGQPRLPYF. DNA of the CDR3: TGTGCCAGCAGCTACGGACAGCCTCGCCTTCCGTACTTC. Combining the CDR3 with reference TRBV7-2 and TRBJ2-7 gives the whole variable domain GAGVSQSPSNKVTEKGKDVELRCDPISGHTALYWYRQSLGQGLEFLIYFQGNSAPDKSGLPSDRFSAERTGGSVSTLTIQRTQQEDSAVYLCASSYGQPRLPYFGPGTRLTVT.

The rearrangement uses TRBV2 and TRBJ1-2; 7 bases are a match to TRBD1. The CDR3 length is 16 residues. Germline lookup yields CDR1 SNHLY and CDR2 FYNNEI. Trimming cost V 2 bases and J 5 bases; bases outside gene matches: 11. The CDR3 sequence is CASSENNKGQLYGYTF. DNA for the CDR3: TGTGCCAGCAGTGAAAATAATAAGGGACAGCTTTATGGCTACACCTTC.

This chain links TRBV7-8 with TRBJ2-1, with a weak D call TRBD2 (6 bases). Germline V gives CDR1 SGHVS, CDR2 FQNEAQ. The CDR3 length is 14 residues. Trimming took 6 bases from V and 5 from J, leaving 14 bases between them. CDR3 in DNA: TGTGCCAGCAGACGACGGACGGGAGACAATGAGCAGTTCTTC. This gives the protein CASRRRTGDNEQFF.

The chain couples TRBV12-3 or TRBV12-4 to TRBJ2-2; D is perhaps TRBD1 or TRBD2 (5 bases each). This CDR3 spans 14 amino acids. The V end was cut by 5 bases, the J end by 5 bases, with 12 bases between. CDR3 DNA: TGTGCCAGCAGTGGGACGGAGAGGACCGGGGAGCTGTTTTTT. This gives the protein CASSGTERTGELFF.

The chain carries TRBV5-4 and TRBJ2-4; either TRBD1 or TRBD2 may supply D (5 bases each). Judging by the DNA end, TRBJ2-7 fits better; the J call may be wrong. The CDR3 extends over 14 amino acids. CDR1 is SGHNT and CDR2 is YYREEE in the germline V gene (reference sequence). CDR3 sequence reads: CASSQPGRNYEQYF. Written as DNA, the CDR3 is TGTGCCAGCAGCCAACCGGGACGGAATTACGAGCAGTACTTC.